What follows are 7 T cell receptor beta chains derived from one specimen sequenced in a study of T cell responses to AZD1222 COVID-19 vaccine. Generated by immunoSEQ multiplex PCR, the TCRdb table keeps only in-frame clones and is missing some. In the table there are approximately 150,000 clones, approximately 94% of which are singletons. Sequenced here: peripheral blood, sampled 28 days after the second AZD1222 dose. These receptors were obtained from an adult who received the AZD1222 COVID-19 vaccine.

The chain links TRBV2 to TRBJ1-2; 8 bases fit TRBD1. The CDR3 loop spans 12 amino acids. Germline V gene lookup returns CDR1 SNHLY and CDR2 FYNNEI. The V gene end was trimmed by 7 bases and the J gene end by 6 bases; junction bases not matched to a gene: 4. The CDR3 loop reads CASMDRDNGYTF. The DNA for the CDR3 is TGTGCCAGCATGGACAGGGACAATGGCTACACCTTC.

The chain joins TRBV4-1 to TRBJ2-5; maybe TRBD2 (5 bases). Looked up from germline, CDR1 is MGHRA and CDR2 is YSYEKL. The CDR3 covers 16 residues. Between the trimmed V and J ends, which lost 5 bases and 2 bases, there was a span of 18 bases. The chain's CDR3 is CASSFGERRLQETQYF. CDR3 nucleotide sequence: TGCGCCAGCAGCTTTGGTGAAAGGAGACTACAAGAGACCCAGTACTTC.

The chain recombines TRBV12-3 or TRBV12-4 with TRBJ2-7; D unclear. CDR3 length: 12 amino acids. Trimming removed 6 bases from V and 10 bases from J, with 16 bases in between. The CDR3 region has the DNA TGTGCCAGCAGCCTAGGTTTGGGCGTCCAGTACTTC. This gives the protein CASSLGLGVQYF.

This chain's CDR3 is CASSPGRGRTTYEQYF. DNA for the CDR3: TGTGCCAGTAGTCCAGGTCGGGGCCGAACGACCTACGAGCAGTACTTC. This rearrangement joins TRBV19 to TRBJ2-7, with D perhaps given as TRBD1 or TRBD2 (5 bases each). The CDR3 consists of 16 residues. The V end lost 5 bases, the J end lost 2 bases, and 19 bases lay between the germline ends. Germline loops: CDR1 LNHDA, CDR2 SQIVND (reference sequence).

V usage is TRBV5-1 and J usage is TRBJ1-1, with TRBD1 matching over 10 bases. The CDR3 loop spans 14 amino acids. Trimming cost V 0 bases and J 5 bases; bases outside gene matches: 1. CDR1 and CDR2 from the germline V gene are SGHRS and YFSETQ. In nucleotides, the CDR3 is TGCGCCAGCAGCTTGGGGGGACAGGGGACTGAAGCTTTCTTT. This codes for CASSLGGQGTEAFF.

This CDR3 is CAVSRGDTQYF. The CDR3 DNA is TGTGCCGTCTCACGAGGAGATACGCAGTATTTT. The chain combines TRBV27 with TRBJ2-3, with D unresolved. Germline V gene lookup returns CDR1 MNHEY and CDR2 SMNVEV (reference sequence). Trimming left V 11 bases short and J 5 bases short, with 11 bases between. This CDR3 comprises 11 residues.

The chain uses TRBV11-1 and TRBJ1-2; 10 positions agree with TRBD1. The CDR3 loop spans 15 amino acids. The V gene end was trimmed by 0 bases and the J gene end by 5 bases; junction bases not matched to a gene: 3. Germline V gives CDR1 SGHAT, CDR2 FQDESV (reference sequence). The CDR3, as DNA: TGTGCCAGCAGCTTAGCCGGGACAGGGGATTATGGCTACACCTTC. Its translation: CASSLAGTGDYGYTF. The variable domain in full, completed from reference TRBV11-1 and TRBJ1-2, reads EAEVAQSPRYKITEKSQAVAFWCDPISGHATLYWYRQILGQGPELLVQFQDESVVDDSQLPKDRFSAERLKGVDSTLKIQPAELGDSAMYLCASSLAGTGDYGYTFGSGTRLTVV.